This T cell receptor beta chain was identified in a study of blood T cell repertoires in COVID-19. Looking at the study overall: In each case, the material was cDNA or gDNA derived from T cells, B-cell-depleted T cells, or PBMCs.

Germline CDR1 and CDR2: MNHEY and SVGEGT. The V gene lost 0 bases and the J gene lost 6 bases, with 2 bases spanning the gap. The CDR3 sequence is 12 residues long. Generated by immunoSEQ multiplex PCR, the TCRdb table keeps only in-frame clones and is missing some. Counted here are tens of thousands of clones, more than 65% occurring once; the ten biggest clones make up 25% to 30%. This chain uses TRBV6-2 or TRBV6-3 with TRBJ1-4; D gene uncertain. The sample consisted of peripheral blood. The origin of this receptor is a human donor in a cohort sampled during active COVID-19. The DNA for the CDR3 is TGTGCCAGCAGTTACTCCTATGAAAAACTGTTTTTT. The encoded protein is CASSYSYEKLFF.